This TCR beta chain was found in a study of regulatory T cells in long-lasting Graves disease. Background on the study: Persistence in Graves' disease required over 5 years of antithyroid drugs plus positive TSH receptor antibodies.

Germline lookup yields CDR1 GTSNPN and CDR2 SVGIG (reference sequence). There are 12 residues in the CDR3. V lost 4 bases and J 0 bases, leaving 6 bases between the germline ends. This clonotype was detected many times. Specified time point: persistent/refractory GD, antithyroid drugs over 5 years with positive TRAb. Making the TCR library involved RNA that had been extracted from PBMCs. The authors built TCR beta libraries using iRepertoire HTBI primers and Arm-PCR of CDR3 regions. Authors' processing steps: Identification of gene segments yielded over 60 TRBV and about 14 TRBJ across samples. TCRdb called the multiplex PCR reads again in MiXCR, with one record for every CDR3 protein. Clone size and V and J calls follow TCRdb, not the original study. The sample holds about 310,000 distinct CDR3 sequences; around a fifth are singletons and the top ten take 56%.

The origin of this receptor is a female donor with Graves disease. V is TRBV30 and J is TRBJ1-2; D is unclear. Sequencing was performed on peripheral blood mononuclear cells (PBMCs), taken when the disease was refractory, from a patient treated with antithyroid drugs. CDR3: CAWIGANYGYTF. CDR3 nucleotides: TGTGCCTGGATTGGCGCTAACTATGGCTACACCTTC.